Sequencing of this TCR beta chain was carried out in a study of T cell responses to AZD1222 COVID-19 vaccine. General observations from the study: Recipients of two AZD1222 doses showed rising Spike-specific TCR breadth and depth. Seropositive AZD1222 recipients at baseline numbered only 6 or 7. Donor demographics were predominantly white British with a female majority; clonal diversity may be underestimated. Regions left unmutated in variants are reportedly the target of nearly half of spike-specific TCRs.

Here immunoSEQ multiplex PCR was the method, and the copy in TCRdb shows in-frame clones only, minus some. This table holds about 150,000 clones, about 90% found once. A remark on this clone: Antigen: not known.

This sample comprised peripheral blood, obtained on day 0 of MenACWY control vaccination. The origin of this receptor is an adult in good health.

CDR3 sequence (DNA): TGTGCCAGCAGCCCGTTCGACAGAGGGAACACCGGGGAGCTGTTTTTT. Residues: CASSPFDRGNTGELFF. J is TRBJ2-2 and V is TRBV7-6, with D tentatively TRBD1 (5 bases). V lost 5 bases and J 1 base, leaving 14 bases between the germline ends. Germline CDR1 SGHVS, CDR2 FNYEAQ. This CDR3 region has 16 residues.